The 6 T cell receptor beta chains reported below all come from one sample, sequenced in a study of T-cell reconstitution after alpha-beta-depleted transplantation in children. It was with unique molecular identifiers that the TCRbeta library was prepared. TCRdb independently ran MiXCR on the PCR reads; one entry per CDR3 protein. The data show around 500,000 distinct CDR3 sequences, around 12% seen once. The sequencing used PBMCs from the stem cell graft donor, collected from the stem cell graft. These receptor sequences come from a human donor who donated a stem cell graft to a child with combined immunodeficiency.

This clonotype was observed at least ten times. The CDR3 coding sequence is TGCGCCAGCAGCTTGGCCGTGGGGACCGGGGAGCTGTTTTTT. It encodes CASSLAVGTGELFF. This chain joins TRBV5-1 and TRBJ2-2; D gene ambiguous. V was pared by 0 bases and J by 5 bases, with 8 bases between. Germline loops: CDR1 SGHRS, CDR2 YFSETQ. The CDR3 runs 14 residues.

This clonotype was observed a few times. The chain carries TRBV4-3 and TRBJ1-1; D is possibly TRBD1 (6 bases). The CDR3 is 15 residues long. The germline gives CDR1 LGHNA, CDR2 YSLEER. V was pared by 3 bases and J by 5 bases, with 16 bases between. CDR3 nucleotides: TGCGCCAGCAGCCATAACCAGGGGCGGGGTACTGAAGCTTTCTTT. Translated: CASSHNQGRGTEAFF.

This CDR3 is CASSPKGRFFYEQYF. In nucleotides, the CDR3 is TGTGCCAGCAGTCCGAAGGGGAGGTTCTTTTACGAGCAGTACTTC. This chain connects TRBV12-3 or TRBV12-4 to TRBJ2-7, with D possibly matching TRBD2 (6 bases). This CDR3 spans 15 amino acids. V shed 5 bases and J shed 4 bases, with 18 bases lying between them.

This clonotype was seen more than once but under ten times. The rearrangement joins TRBV10-2 to TRBJ2-5; D possibly matches TRBD1 or TRBD2 (6 bases each). Germline values: CDR1 WSHSY, CDR2 SAAADI. The CDR3 runs to 15 residues. The ends were cut back, 5 bases at V and 5 bases at J, with 18 bases in the middle. CDR3 sequence: CASSLTGRLEETQYF. CDR3 DNA: TGCGCCAGCAGTCTCACAGGGAGGTTGGAGGAGACCCAGTACTTC.

This clonotype was recorded many times. The chain uses TRBV10-3 and TRBJ2-5; D not certain. The ends were cut back, 10 bases at V and 0 bases at J, with 6 bases in the middle. Germline lookup yields CDR1 ENHRY and CDR2 SYGVKD. This CDR3 has 11 amino acids. The CDR3 here is CASRNQETQYF. CDR3 coding DNA: TGTGCCAGCAGGAACCAAGAGACCCAGTACTTC.

This clonotype showed up just a few times. This chain uses TRBV11-2 with TRBJ2-7; maybe TRBD1 (6 bases). The CDR3 extends over 14 amino acids. Trimming took 5 bases from V and 0 from J, leaving 11 bases between them. Germline loops: CDR1 SGHAT, CDR2 FQNNGV. The CDR3 is CASSTGTFSYEQYF. For the CDR3, the DNA is TGTGCCAGCAGCACCGGGACATTCTCCTACGAGCAGTACTTC.